This TCR beta chain was captured in a study of identifying expanded T cells in peripheral blood. General observations from the study: Roughly two-week clone count variance significantly increased as total template count grew.

Germline CDR1 MRHNA, CDR2 SNTAGT. Trimming stripped 3 bases from V and 0 bases from J, with 10 bases between. The CDR3 extends over 15 amino acids. With regard to this clone: Its matching antigen is unknown. Other DNA sequences within the sample encode an identical CDR3.

Data came from immunoSEQ multiplex PCR; TCRdb stores just in-frame clones and leaves some out. This sample has over 75,000 clones, with about 91% found just once. The chain carries TRBV6-4 and TRBJ2-3; the D gene is possibly TRBD2 (7 bases). This sequence was found in a person between 18 and 75 years old in good health. The material sequenced was blood. CDR3 in amino acids: CASSDGGASTDTQYF. In DNA form, the CDR3 reads TGTGCCAGCAGTGATGGGGGGGCGAGCACAGATACGCAGTATTTT.